The 11 T cell receptor beta chains reported below all come from one sample, sequenced in a study of cytomegalovirus exposure and HLA in healthy donors. The PCR contained 60 Vbeta and 13 Jbeta primers. Clones were sequenced by immunoSEQ multiplex PCR, and TCRdb holds only the in-frame ones, with some missing. The sample includes more than 85,000 clones, roughly 77% of them seen just once. What was sequenced was PBMCs. Source of these receptors: a woman between 50 and 59 years old in good health and CMV-seropositive.

This rearrangement joins TRBV2 to TRBJ2-3; 9 nucleotides agree with TRBD2. Germline-derived CDR1 and CDR2 are SNHLY and FYNNEI. V gave up 5 bases and J gave up 2 bases; unmatched junction bases: 8. This CDR3 is 16 amino acids long. The CDR3 nucleotides read TGTGCCAGCAGTCCACCAAGCGGGGGGAACACAGATACGCAGTATTTT. Translation: CASSPPSGGNTDTQYF. The full variable domain, in which reference TRBV2 and TRBJ2-3 provide the parts outside the CDR3, is EPEVTQTPSHQVTQMGQEVILRCVPISNHLYFYWYRQILGQKVEFLVSFYNNEISEKSEIFDDQFSVERPDGSNFTLKIRSTKLEDSAMYFCASSPPSGGNTDTQYFGPGTRLTVL.

J is TRBJ2-1 and V is TRBV4-1; TRBD2 aligns across 7 bases. CDR1 MGHRA and CDR2 YSYEKL come from the germline V gene. V lost 6 bases and J lost 0; bases outside the gene matches: 8. The CDR3 sequence is 16 residues long. The CDR3 is CASSHLGEGSYNEQFF. For the CDR3, the DNA is TGCGCCAGCAGTCATCTAGGGGAGGGCTCCTACAATGAGCAGTTCTTC.

The chain carries TRBV7-3 and TRBJ2-3, with 9 nucleotides matching TRBD2. In germline, CDR1 is SGHTA, CDR2 FQGTGA. With 2 bases clipped from V and 2 bases from J, the junction kept 20 bases outside the gene matches. This CDR3 has 21 amino acids. CDR3 nucleotides: TGTGCCAGCAGCTTAGCGGATGCAGGGGCTAGCGGGACCATCCACACAGATACGCAGTATTTT. Its protein is CASSLADAGASGTIHTDTQYF.

The V call is TRBV27, the J call TRBJ2-1; TRBD2 is a possible D gene (7 bases). Trimming removed 0 bases at V and 1 base at J, with 19 bases between. The CDR3 is 19 residues long. CDR1 MNHEY and CDR2 SMNVEV come from the germline V gene (reference sequence). CDR3 region: CASSLSGEGGPTSYNEQFF. The CDR3 nucleotides read TGTGCCAGCAGTTTATCGGGGGAGGGGGGCCCGACTTCCTACAATGAGCAGTTCTTC.

The rearrangement uses TRBV7-3 and TRBJ2-1; D may be TRBD1 (5 bases). V was shortened by 5 bases and J by 3 bases, with 8 bases between the two germline ends. Germline-derived CDR1 and CDR2 are SGHTA and FQGTGA. This CDR3 comprises 13 residues. The CDR3 bases are TGTGCCAGCAGCGCCACAGGCTACAATGAGCAGTTCTTC. As protein: CASSATGYNEQFF.

J is TRBJ2-2 and V is TRBV7-8; 7 positions agree with TRBD1. Germline CDR1 SGHVS, CDR2 FQNEAQ. The V gene end was trimmed by 5 bases and the J gene end by 5 bases; junction bases not matched to a gene: 5. There are 14 residues in the CDR3. CDR3 protein: CASSRDRVTGELFF. The DNA for the CDR3 is TGTGCCAGCAGCCGGGACAGAGTAACCGGGGAGCTGTTTTTT. Full variable domain (remainder filled in from reference TRBV7-8 and TRBJ2-2): GAGVSQSPRYKVAKRGQDVALRCDPISGHVSLFWYQQALGQGPEFLTYFQNEAQLDKSGLPSDRFFAERPEGSVSTLKIQRTQQEDSAVYLCASSRDRVTGELFFGEGSRLTVL.

Only one count was recorded for this clone. The chain is built from TRBV9 and TRBJ2-6; a weak D match, TRBD2 (5 bases). Deletions cut 0 bases from V and 0 bases from J, with 13 bases between. The CDR3 consists of 18 residues. Germline-derived CDR1 and CDR2 are SGDLS and YYNGEE. CDR3 bases: TGTGCCAGCAGCGTAGAAAGGACTCCCGGCTCTGGGGCCAACGTCCTGACTTTC. It translates to CASSVERTPGSGANVLTF.

In nucleotides, the CDR3 is TGCGCCAGCAGCTTGGTCGGGACAGCTGGGGCCAACGTCCTGACTTTC. This codes for CASSLVGTAGANVLTF. The chain recombines TRBV5-1 with TRBJ2-6; 7 nucleotides align to TRBD1. The germline V gene encodes CDR1 SGHRS and CDR2 YFSETQ. The CDR3 is made up of 16 amino acids. With 0 bases clipped from V and 2 bases from J, the junction kept 2 bases outside the gene matches.

Only one count was recorded for this clone. V gene TRBV7-2 combines with J gene TRBJ1-2; tentatively, D is TRBD1 (5 bases). V lost 5 bases and J 4 bases, leaving 17 bases between the germline ends. This CDR3 is built from 15 residues. The germline V gene encodes CDR1 SGHTA and CDR2 FQGNSA. The chain's CDR3 is CASSPSGLLGYGYTF. CDR3 DNA sequence: TGTGCCAGCAGCCCTTCAGGGTTATTGGGCTATGGCTACACCTTC.

This clone was counted a few times. The chain carries TRBV6-1 and TRBJ2-7; 8 nucleotides line up with TRBD2. Germline V gene data show CDR1 as MNHNS and CDR2 as SASEGT. The CDR3 runs to 15 residues. Unmatched junction bases numbered 13, after V lost 6 bases and J lost 6 bases. The CDR3: CASSPFEREFFEQYF. Here the CDR3 DNA reads TGTGCCAGCAGCCCCTTTGAGCGGGAGTTTTTCGAGCAGTACTTC.

The V and J genes are TRBV27 and TRBJ1-4; possibly TRBD1 for D (5 bases). The ends were cut back, 7 bases at V and 8 bases at J, with 14 bases in the middle. Germline V gene sequence: CDR1 MNHEY, CDR2 SMNVEV (reference sequence). CDR3 length equals 13 residues. The CDR3 protein is CASKGRVHEKLFF. As DNA, the CDR3 is TGTGCCAGCAAGGGCAGGGTCCACGAAAAACTGTTTTTT.